This TCR beta chain was retrieved from a study of CXCR3-negative and CXCR3-positive naive CD8 T cells. Study outcomes and limitations: CXCR3-positive naive cells carried more hydrophobic TRB CDR3s than CXCR3-negative naive cells did.

Turning to this clonotype: What it recognizes is unknown.

The study made its TRB cDNA libraries by 5' RACE, adding UMI labels. One entry per CDR3 protein, without DNA, is what TCRdb gives after re-calling the 5' RACE reads. The repertoire table contains 150,000 to 180,000 distinct CDR3 sequences. The CDR3 runs to 15 residues. Per the germline V gene, CDR1 is SGHRS and CDR2 is YFSETQ. The receptor's source is a human donor in good health. Some clones in this sample may be carry-over from other donors' samples. The V call is TRBV5-1, the J call TRBJ2-7; TCRdb returns TRBD1, unconfirmable since there is no DNA. The specimen was naive CXCR3+ CD8+ T cells from blood. Specified subset: CD45RO-CCR7+CD27+CD95- naive CD8+ T cells expressing CXCR3 (TNR3+). The CDR3 region is CASSLTGVRNYEQYF.